A single sample is the source of the 20 T cell receptor beta chains below, sequenced in a study of control samples from healthy donors and cancer patients. TCRdb's copy holds only in-frame clones and misses some; the assay was immunoSEQ multiplex PCR. The table records approximately 170,000 clones, 85% to 90% of them present only once. Source material: blood. The receptors stem from a woman aged 50 to 60 in good health.

The V gene is TRBV6-5, the J gene TRBJ1-4; possible D gene TRBD1, 5 bases. From germline, CDR1 is MNHEY and CDR2 SVGAGI. There are 13 residues in the CDR3. Trimming removed 8 bases from V and 7 bases from J, with 14 bases in between. CDR3 coding DNA: TGTGCCAGCGGGGAGTGGGGGACTGAAAAACTGTTTTTT. This translates into CASGEWGTEKLFF.

The chain recombines TRBV10-3 with TRBJ2-2; weak D call: TRBD2 (6 bases). The CDR3 totals 13 residues. Germline V gene data show CDR1 as ENHRY and CDR2 as SYGVKD. Trimming stripped 7 bases from V and 7 bases from J, with 13 bases between. CDR3 loop: CAINPNGGGELFF. The DNA for the CDR3 is TGTGCCATCAATCCGAACGGGGGCGGGGAGCTGTTTTTT.

J is TRBJ1-5 and V is TRBV30; D not certain. Per germline, CDR1 GTSNPN and CDR2 SVGIG (reference sequence). CDR3 length: 13 amino acids. Trimming took off 1 base at V and 0 bases at J, with 4 bases between the two ends. DNA of the CDR3: TGTGCCTGGAGTGGGGTTAGCAATCAGCCCCAGCATTTT. Translated, it gives CAWSGVSNQPQHF.

V is TRBV11-2 and J is TRBJ2-1; 9 bases match TRBD1. Germline V gives CDR1 SGHAT, CDR2 FQNNGV. The CDR3 extends over 15 amino acids. V trimming: 4 bases; J trimming: 6 bases; junction bases outside the gene matches: 7. CDR3 sequence reads: CASSSWGQGGNEQFF. The CDR3 coding sequence is TGTGCCAGCAGCTCTTGGGGACAGGGCGGCAATGAGCAGTTCTTC.

This sequence joins TRBV24-1 and TRBJ1-4; 7 bases are a match to TRBD1. J was trimmed by 0 bases and V by 5 bases; bases with no gene match: 8. This CDR3 is 17 amino acids long. Germline V gene sequence: CDR1 KGHDR, CDR2 SFDVKD. The CDR3 spells CATSAGQSFATNEKLFF. The DNA for the CDR3 is TGTGCCACCAGTGCGGGACAGTCCTTTGCAACTAATGAAAAACTGTTTTTT.

The chain is built from TRBV6-1 and TRBJ2-7, with D uncertain. The CDR3 is 13 amino acids. CDR1 is MNHNS and CDR2 is SASEGT in the germline V gene. The V and J ends lost 2 bases and 1 base respectively, with 6 bases between them. CDR3 region: CASSEFTSYEQYF. In nucleotides, the CDR3 is TGTGCCAGCAGTGAATTCACTTCCTACGAGCAGTACTTC.

The rearrangement uses TRBV19 and TRBJ1-6; no definite D call. Germline CDR1 and CDR2: LNHDA and SQIVND (reference sequence). V was clipped by 6 bases and J by 9 bases, with 15 bases between them. The CDR3 is 14 residues long. This chain's CDR3 is CASSTTGFGSPLHF. Written as DNA, the CDR3 is TGTGCCAGTAGCACTACGGGGTTCGGTTCACCCCTCCACTTT.

The J gene is TRBJ2-2, the V gene TRBV25-1; D is ambiguous. The CDR3 length is 14 residues. Germline assignment: CDR1 MGHDK and CDR2 SYGVNS. Deletions cut 2 bases from V and 3 bases from J, with 7 bases between. The chain's CDR3 is CASSERAHTGELFF. The CDR3 DNA sequence: TGTGCCAGCAGTGAAAGGGCCCACACCGGGGAGCTGTTTTTT.

The chain combines TRBV15 with TRBJ1-2; possibly TRBD1 for D (6 bases). V lost 1 base to trimming and J lost 0 bases, with 9 bases between them. The germline CDR1 and CDR2 sequences are LNHNV and YYDKDF (reference sequence). There are 15 residues in the CDR3. The DNA for the CDR3 is TGTGCCACCAGCAGAGGACAGGCTGCTAACTATGGCTACACCTTC. It encodes CATSRGQAANYGYTF.

This chain joins TRBV19 and TRBJ2-3, with unresolved D. CDR3 length equals 15 residues. Trimming took 5 bases from V and 6 from J, leaving 18 bases between them. Germline V gives CDR1 LNHDA, CDR2 SQIVND (reference sequence). Here the CDR3 DNA reads TGTGCCAGTAGTGTAACTACTACCCCACTGGATACGCAGTATTTT. It specifies CASSVTTTPLDTQYF.

The chain links TRBV7-2 to TRBJ1-6, with D possibly TRBD1 on 6 matching bases. This CDR3 comprises 15 residues. CDR1 and CDR2 (germline): SGHTA, FQGNSA. The ends were cut back, 3 bases at V and 8 bases at J, with 14 bases in the middle. CDR3 sequence (DNA): TGTGCCAGCAGCTTTTGGACAGAAGTTGATTCACCCCTCCACTTT. Translated, it gives CASSFWTEVDSPLHF.

V is TRBV30 and J is TRBJ1-4; weak D call: TRBD1 (6 bases). This CDR3 comprises 14 residues. V lost 7 bases, J lost 4 bases, and 16 bases lay in between. Germline CDR1 is GTSNPN and CDR2 is SVGIG (reference sequence). CDR3 DNA: TGTGCCTTATCACTGGACAGCATTAATGAAAAACTGTTTTTT. This gives the protein CALSLDSINEKLFF.

V and J are TRBV7-9 and TRBJ2-2; D possibly corresponds to TRBD1 (5 bases). Germline-derived CDR1 and CDR2 are SEHNR and FQNEAQ (reference sequence). Trimming left V 0 bases short and J 8 bases short, with 10 bases between. The CDR3 contains 14 residues. CDR3 nucleotide sequence: TGTGCCAGCAGCTTAGCGTCAGGGCAGGGGGAGCTGTTTTTT. Amino acid sequence: CASSLASGQGELFF.

CDR3: CASTLTGSYEQYF. CDR3 nucleotides: TGTGCCAGCACTCTGACAGGGTCCTACGAGCAGTACTTC. The rearrangement links TRBV2 to TRBJ2-7, with 7 bases fitting TRBD1. The CDR3 sequence is 13 residues long. The germline V gene encodes CDR1 SNHLY and CDR2 FYNNEI. The ends lost 7 bases at V and 1 base at J; junction bases unmatched: 4. Filled out from reference TRBV2 and TRBJ2-7, the complete variable domain reads EPEVTQTPSHQVTQMGQEVILRCVPISNHLYFYWYRQILGQKVEFLVSFYNNEISEKSEIFDDQFSVERPDGSNFTLKIRSTKLEDSAMYFCASTLTGSYEQYFGPGTRLTVT.

This clone was recorded once. The chain couples TRBV7-3 to TRBJ1-6; a weak D match, TRBD1 (6 bases). Germline V gives CDR1 SGHTA, CDR2 FQGTGA. The V gene lost 3 bases and the J gene lost 8 bases, with 14 bases spanning the gap. The CDR3 consists of 15 residues. CDR3 residues: CASSFGVRGDSPLHF. For the CDR3, the DNA is TGTGCCAGCAGCTTCGGGGTTAGGGGGGATTCACCCCTCCACTTT. Combining the CDR3 with reference TRBV7-3 and TRBJ1-6 gives the whole variable domain GAGVSQTPSNKVTEKGKYVELRCDPISGHTALYWYRQSLGQGPEFLIYFQGTGAADDSGLPNDRFFAVRPEGSVSTLKIQRTERGDSAVYLCASSFGVRGDSPLHFGNGTRLTVT.

The genes are TRBV7-9 and TRBJ2-1, with D tentatively TRBD1 (5 bases). The germline gives CDR1 SEHNR, CDR2 FQNEAQ (reference sequence). This CDR3 has 14 residues. The ends were cut back, 3 bases at V and 6 bases at J, with 12 bases in the middle. CDR3 amino acids: CASSLAGSVNEQFF. The CDR3 DNA sequence: TGTGCCAGCAGCTTGGCAGGGTCCGTCAATGAGCAGTTCTTC. The full variable domain, in which reference TRBV7-9 and TRBJ2-1 provide the parts outside the CDR3, is DTGVSQNPRHKITKRGQNVTFRCDPISEHNRLYWYRQTLGQGPEFLTYFQNEAQLEKSRLLSDRFSAERPKGSFSTLEIQRTEQGDSAMYLCASSLAGSVNEQFFGPGTRLTVL.

In this sample, this clone turned up once. Here the CDR3 reads CASSVWAAPSSYNEQFF. As DNA, the CDR3 is TGTGCCAGCAGCGTATGGGCAGCGCCCAGCTCCTACAATGAGCAGTTCTTC. The V gene is TRBV9, the J gene TRBJ2-1; D call uncertain. V was trimmed by 1 base and J by 0 bases, leaving 14 bases between them. There are 17 residues in the CDR3. The germline CDR1 and CDR2 sequences are SGDLS and YYNGEE.

The V call is TRBV10-3, the J call TRBJ2-2, with D maybe TRBD1 (6 bases). Trimming took off 7 bases at V and 2 bases at J, with 11 bases between the two ends. Per the germline V gene, CDR1 is ENHRY and CDR2 is SYGVKD. The CDR3 is 14 residues long. The CDR3 sequence: CAITLTGNTGELFF. Written as DNA, the CDR3 is TGTGCCATCACATTGACAGGCAACACCGGGGAGCTGTTTTTT.

The chain joins TRBV14 to TRBJ2-5; perhaps TRBD1 as D (6 bases). The length of the CDR3 is 17 residues. The V gene lost 1 base and the J gene lost 2 bases, with 17 bases spanning the gap. Per germline, CDR1 SGHDN and CDR2 FVKESK. CDR3 region: CASSQGFPGQPQETQYF. The CDR3 coding sequence is TGTGCCAGCAGCCAAGGCTTTCCCGGACAGCCTCAAGAGACCCAGTACTTC.

As DNA, the CDR3 is TGTGCCAGCAGTCCAGGACTAGTATTCATCTACGAGCAGTACTTC. Translated, it gives CASSPGLVFIYEQYF. The chain is built from TRBV27 and TRBJ2-7; 7 bases match TRBD2. The length of the CDR3 is 15 residues. Germline V gives CDR1 MNHEY, CDR2 SMNVEV (reference sequence). V shed 5 bases and J 3 bases; nucleotides not matched to a gene: 10.